The entry that follows covers one T cell receptor (beta chain) sequence. This specimen comes from a study of blood T cell repertoires in COVID-19. This CDR3 comprises 13 residues. The ends were cut back, 3 bases at V and 8 bases at J, with 13 bases in the middle. In the original processing: Nucleated cell counts were estimated from reference gene primer amplification. TCRdb's copy holds only in-frame clones and misses some; the assay was immunoSEQ multiplex PCR. Clonal size and the V and J genes are those of that table, whereas D and trimming came from the DNA. The data show 70,000 to 95,000 clones, about 89% seen once.

The V call is TRBV12-3 or TRBV12-4, the J call TRBJ1-2; D unresolved. The TCR sequence derives from a man aged 45-65 years with COVID-19, enrolled during active disease. Sequencing was performed on peripheral blood. The CDR3 is CASSFGSRGGYTF. CDR3 coding DNA: TGTGCCAGCAGTTTCGGGTCCCGAGGCGGCTACACCTTC.